The 24 T cell receptor beta chains presented below share a single source sample, sequenced in a study of response to subunit inactivated influenza vaccine. TCRdb re-called the RT-PCR reads with MiXCR, one entry per CDR3 protein. Among about 480,000 distinct CDR3 sequences listed, 10% to 15% were seen once. Material: PBMCs from blood, obtained 35 to 45 days after vaccination. The receptors come from a man in his forties or fifties who received an inactivated influenza vaccine.

The rearrangement joins TRBV28 to TRBJ2-2; 12 bases fit TRBD2. The ends lost 3 bases at V and 4 bases at J; junction bases unmatched: 6. Germline V gene lookup returns CDR1 MDHEN and CDR2 SYDVKM. CDR3 size: 17 residues. For the CDR3, the DNA is TGTGCCAGCAGTTTGTCGGGACTAGCGGGTTTCACCGGGGAGCTGTTTTTT. Protein product: CASSLSGLAGFTGELFF.

The chain recombines TRBV7-9 with TRBJ2-1; 11 nucleotides align to TRBD1. Germline CDR1 reads SEHNR; CDR2 reads FQNEAQ (reference sequence). CDR3 length equals 16 residues. J gave up 8 bases and V 2 bases, and 8 bases lay outside the gene matches. CDR3 sequence: CASSLLRTGGFDEQFF. CDR3 nucleotides: TGTGCCAGCAGCTTATTAAGGACAGGGGGCTTCGATGAGCAGTTCTTC.

V gene TRBV6-1 combines with J gene TRBJ2-7; 13 bases agree with TRBD2. The CDR3 is 14 amino acids. Trimming removed 6 bases from V and 2 bases from J; junction bases left unmatched: 1. Germline lookup yields CDR1 MNHNS and CDR2 SASEGT. The CDR3 spells CASRLAGGPYEQYF. The CDR3, as DNA: TGTGCCAGCAGACTAGCGGGGGGGCCCTACGAGCAGTACTTC.

This sequence joins TRBV7-9 and TRBJ1-1, with D uncertain. The CDR3 totals 15 residues. Germline values: CDR1 SEHNR, CDR2 FQNEAQ (reference sequence). V was pared by 3 bases and J by 4 bases, with 15 bases between. The CDR3 nucleotides read TGTGCCAGCAGCTTTGACGGCAGGTTCGGCACTGAAGCTTTCTTT. Translated, it gives CASSFDGRFGTEAFF.

This clonotype occurred a few times. This rearrangement joins TRBV4-1 to TRBJ1-2; D is unresolved. CDR3 size: 12 residues. V was clipped by 0 bases and J by 8 bases, with 7 bases between them. Germline CDR1 and CDR2: MGHRA and YSYEKL. The CDR3 region is CASSQEPGGYTF. CDR3 coding DNA: TGCGCCAGCAGCCAAGAGCCGGGGGGCTACACCTTC.

In its sample, this clonotype was seen many times. V is TRBV15 and J is TRBJ2-7, with D possibly matching TRBD1 (6 bases). The germline gives CDR1 LNHNV, CDR2 YYDKDF (reference sequence). This CDR3 has 16 residues. Trimming pared 0 bases from V and 0 bases from J, leaving 12 bases between. The CDR3 DNA is TGTGCCACCAGCAGAGATGTGGGGGCCCTCTCCTACGAGCAGTACTTC. This codes for CATSRDVGALSYEQYF.

This clonotype occurred many times. This chain connects TRBV7-2 to TRBJ1-6; D remains unclear. The CDR3 loop spans 15 amino acids. Germline values: CDR1 SGHTA, CDR2 FQGNSA. Trimming removed 5 bases at V and 5 bases at J, with 13 bases between. DNA of the CDR3: TGTGCCAGCAGCCCCATGAGGCAGAATAATTCACCCCTCCACTTT. Residues: CASSPMRQNNSPLHF.

This clonotype was counted between two and nine times. V gene TRBV7-7 combines with J gene TRBJ2-7; no firm D call. CDR3 length: 14 residues. Per the germline V gene, CDR1 is SSHAT and CDR2 is FNYEAQ (reference sequence). Trimming took off 2 bases at V and 1 base at J, with 9 bases between the two ends. This CDR3 is CASSLSQTSYEQYF. The DNA for the CDR3 is TGTGCCAGCAGCTTAAGTCAGACATCCTACGAGCAGTACTTC.

This clonotype was seen a handful of times. The gene calls are TRBV25-1 and TRBJ2-1; perhaps D is TRBD1 or TRBD2 (5 bases each). The V end lost 7 bases, the J end lost 6 bases, and 13 bases lay between the germline ends. Germline lookup yields CDR1 MGHDK and CDR2 SYGVNS. The length of the CDR3 is 13 residues. This CDR3 reads CASMPTGTNEQFF. In nucleotides, the CDR3 is TGTGCCAGCATGCCGACCGGGACCAATGAGCAGTTCTTC.

This clonotype was detected ten times or more. This chain uses TRBV18 with TRBJ2-1; 11 bases agree with TRBD2. This CDR3 is built from 20 residues. The V gene's germline CDR1 is KGHSH and CDR2 LQKENI. Germline trimming cut 2 bases from V and 6 bases from J; bases unmatched to any gene: 18. The CDR3 bases are TGTGCCAGCTCACCATGGTTCAACGCCGGGACTAGCGGCACCCCCAATGAGCAGTTCTTC. It codes for CASSPWFNAGTSGTPNEQFF.

The table lists this clonotype with many counts. This chain links TRBV5-1 with TRBJ2-1, with D possibly being TRBD1 or TRBD2 (6 bases each). The V end lost 0 bases, the J end lost 5 bases, and 12 bases lay between the germline ends. The CDR3 has 15 residues. Germline V lookup: CDR1 SGHRS, CDR2 YFSETQ. For the CDR3, the DNA is TGCGCCAGCAGCTTGGAGGGGGGATTTCACAATGAGCAGTTCTTC. It specifies CASSLEGGFHNEQFF.

This clonotype was observed at least ten times. V gene TRBV29-1 combines with J gene TRBJ2-1; possible D gene TRBD1, 6 bases. Trimming left V 7 bases short and J 6 bases short, with 19 bases between. CDR3 length equals 14 residues. Looked up from germline, CDR1 is SQVTM and CDR2 is ANQGSEA. The CDR3 bases are TGCAGCGGCGGGTTAGGCACAGGGAGCAATGAGCAGTTCTTC. Translation: CSGGLGTGSNEQFF.

This clonotype showed up just a few times. The chain joins TRBV6-2 or TRBV6-3 to TRBJ2-3, with TRBD2 matching over 9 bases. This CDR3 has 16 amino acids. The V gene's germline CDR1 is MNHEY and CDR2 SVGEGT. V shed 0 bases and J 4 bases; nucleotides not matched to a gene: 5. This CDR3 reads CASSYSSGGFADTQYF. CDR3 nucleotides: TGTGCCAGCAGTTACTCCAGCGGGGGGTTCGCAGATACGCAGTATTTT.

The chain combines TRBV11-2 with TRBJ2-1; D possibly matches TRBD1 or TRBD2 (5 bases each). CDR1 SGHAT and CDR2 FQNNGV come from the germline V gene. The germline V and J ends were trimmed by 0 bases and 0 bases, with 9 bases remaining between them. The CDR3 runs to 16 residues. CDR3 in DNA: TGTGCCAGCAGCTTAGAGGGACCGAGCTCCTACAATGAGCAGTTCTTC. Its translation is CASSLEGPSSYNEQFF. The whole variable domain, filled in from reference TRBV11-2 and TRBJ2-1, reads EAGVAQSPRYKIIEKRQSVAFWCNPISGHATLYWYQQILGQGPKLLIQFQNNGVVDDSQLPKDRFSAERLKGVDSTLKIQPAKLEDSAVYLCASSLEGPSSYNEQFFGPGTRLTVL.

This chain uses TRBV7-2 with TRBJ2-7; 8 nucleotides align to TRBD2. Trimming removed 5 bases from V and 6 bases from J; junction bases left unmatched: 12. Per the germline V gene, CDR1 is SGHTA and CDR2 is FQGNSA. This CDR3 contains 15 residues. The chain's CDR3 is CASSLSLGLGSEQYF. The CDR3 DNA follows: TGTGCCAGCAGCCTTAGCTTGGGACTAGGATCCGAGCAGTACTTC.

DNA of the CDR3: TGTGCCAGCAGCGCAGGACTAGCGGGAGGTACCTCCTACAATGAGCAGTTCTTC. Its protein product is CASSAGLAGGTSYNEQFF. The chain has TRBV5-6 and TRBJ2-1; the match to TRBD2 covers 14 bases. The CDR3 is made up of 18 amino acids. Germline values: CDR1 SGHDT, CDR2 YYEEEE. The V gene end was trimmed by 4 bases and the J gene end by 0 bases; junction bases not matched to a gene: 6.

The sample holds a few counts of this clonotype. V usage is TRBV12-3 or TRBV12-4 and J usage is TRBJ2-7; perhaps D is TRBD1 or TRBD2 (5 bases each). Trimming shortened V by 5 bases and J by 5 bases, and 10 bases separated the two germline ends. The CDR3 loop spans 12 amino acids. The CDR3: CASSMRGHEQYF. In nucleotides, the CDR3 is TGTGCCAGCAGTATGAGGGGCCACGAGCAGTACTTC.

This clonotype was observed a handful of times. The chain recombines TRBV2 with TRBJ2-3, with D perhaps matching TRBD1 (6 bases). Germline V gene data show CDR1 as SNHLY and CDR2 as FYNNEI. This CDR3 spans 18 amino acids. CDR3 amino acids: CASVGQGNYRRDTDTQYF. The CDR3 nucleotides are TGTGCTAGCGTGGGGCAGGGGAATTATCGACGGGACACAGATACGCAGTATTTT.

The J gene is TRBJ2-3, the V gene TRBV20-1; D is unresolved. Between the trimmed V and J ends, which lost 3 bases and 2 bases, there was a span of 6 bases. CDR3 length: 12 residues. From germline, CDR1 is DFQATT and CDR2 SNEGSKA (reference sequence). CDR3 nucleotide sequence: TGCAGTGCTAGTGAGAACACAGATACGCAGTATTTT. Residues: CSASENTDTQYF.

The V and J genes are TRBV18 and TRBJ1-2; D uncertain. The V gene's germline CDR1 is KGHSH and CDR2 LQKENI. The CDR3 is made up of 19 amino acids. Trimming cost V 2 bases and J 0 bases, with 22 bases left between them. The CDR3 region is CASSPSTLHVLASNYGYTF. Here the CDR3 DNA reads TGTGCCAGCTCACCATCCACGCTGCACGTCCTCGCTTCTAACTATGGCTACACCTTC.

This chain uses TRBV7-2 with TRBJ2-7; D is possibly TRBD1 (5 bases). V lost 3 bases and J 4 bases, leaving 10 bases between the germline ends. Germline-derived CDR1 and CDR2 are SGHTA and FQGNSA. The length of the CDR3 is 13 residues. CDR3 sequence: CASSFQQGYEQYF. DNA of the CDR3: TGTGCCAGCAGCTTCCAGCAGGGTTACGAGCAGTACTTC.

This clonotype showed up many times. The chain uses TRBV20-1 and TRBJ2-7, with 8 bases lining up with TRBD2. CDR3 length: 13 amino acids. V was clipped by 5 bases and J by 3 bases; unmatched bases: 6. The germline V gene has CDR1 DFQATT and CDR2 SNEGSKA (reference sequence). For the CDR3, the DNA is TGCAGTGCTCGGGGGGGGGTTTACTACGAGCAGTACTTC. Translating gives CSARGGVYYEQYF.

This chain joins TRBV10-3 and TRBJ1-1; D may be TRBD1 (6 bases). Per germline, CDR1 ENHRY and CDR2 SYGVKD. Trimming removed 2 bases at V and 1 base at J, with 11 bases between. The CDR3 totals 15 residues. CDR3 sequence: CAISEATTGNTEAFF. In nucleotides, the CDR3 is TGTGCCATCAGTGAGGCCACGACAGGGAACACTGAAGCTTTCTTT.

This clonotype was found many times. The rearrangement joins TRBV7-2 to TRBJ1-4; D unclear. V gave up 6 bases and J gave up 8 bases, with 19 bases separating them. The CDR3 is 15 amino acids. Germline lookup yields CDR1 SGHTA and CDR2 FQGNSA. CDR3 sequence (DNA): TGTGCCAGCAGACCAAGATTGGGTCATGGAGAAAAACTGTTTTTT. Translated, it gives CASRPRLGHGEKLFF.